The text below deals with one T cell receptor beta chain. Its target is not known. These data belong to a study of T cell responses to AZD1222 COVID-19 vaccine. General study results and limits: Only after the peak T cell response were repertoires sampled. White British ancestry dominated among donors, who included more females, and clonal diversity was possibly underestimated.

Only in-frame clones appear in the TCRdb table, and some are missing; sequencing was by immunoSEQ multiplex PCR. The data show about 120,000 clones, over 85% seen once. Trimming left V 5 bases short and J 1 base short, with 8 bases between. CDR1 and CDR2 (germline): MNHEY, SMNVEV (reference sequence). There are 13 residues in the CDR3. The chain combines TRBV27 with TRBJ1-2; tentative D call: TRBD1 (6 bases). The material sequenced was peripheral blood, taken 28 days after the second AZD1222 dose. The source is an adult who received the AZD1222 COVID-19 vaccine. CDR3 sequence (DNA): TGTGCCAGCAGTCAACAGGGTAACTATGGCTACACCTTC. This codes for CASSQQGNYGYTF.